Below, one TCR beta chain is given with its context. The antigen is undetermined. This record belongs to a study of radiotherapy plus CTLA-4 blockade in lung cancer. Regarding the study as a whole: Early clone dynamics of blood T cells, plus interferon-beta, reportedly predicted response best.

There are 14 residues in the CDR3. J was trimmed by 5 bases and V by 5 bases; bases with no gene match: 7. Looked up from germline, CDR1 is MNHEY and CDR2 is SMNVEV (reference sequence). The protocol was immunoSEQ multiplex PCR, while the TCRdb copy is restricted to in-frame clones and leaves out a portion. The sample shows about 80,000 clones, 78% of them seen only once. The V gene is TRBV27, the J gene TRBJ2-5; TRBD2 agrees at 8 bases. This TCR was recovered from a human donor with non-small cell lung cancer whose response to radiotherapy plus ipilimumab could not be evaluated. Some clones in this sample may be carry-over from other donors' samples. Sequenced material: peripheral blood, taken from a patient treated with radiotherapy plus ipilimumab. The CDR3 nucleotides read TGTGCCAGCAGTGTACTAGCGGATAAGGAGACCCAGTACTTC. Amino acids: CASSVLADKETQYF.